These 8 T cell receptor beta chains originate from one sample sequenced in a study of graft-versus-host responses after intestinal transplantation. No cognate antigen is known for these TCRs. Data came from immunoSEQ multiplex PCR; TCRdb stores just in-frame clones and leaves some out. Found here are about 86,000 clones, around 89% of them singletons; the top ten hold around 0.3%. This sample comprised unstimulated CD4+ T cells sorted from spleen or lymph node cells, obtained before transplant. These receptors came from a human donor who was the organ donor for an intestinal transplant.

The rearrangement uses TRBV7-9 and TRBJ2-5; a possible D gene is TRBD2 (5 bases). This CDR3 has 15 amino acids. V shed 4 bases and J shed 1 base, with 13 bases lying between them. Germline CDR1 is SEHNR and CDR2 is FQNEAQ (reference sequence). The CDR3: CASSSRTLLQETQYF. The CDR3 DNA sequence: TGTGCCAGCAGCTCCCGGACTTTACTCCAAGAGACCCAGTACTTC.

The rearrangement joins TRBV9 to TRBJ2-1; 7 bases fit TRBD1. CDR3 length: 14 amino acids. The ends lost 3 bases at V and 4 bases at J; junction bases unmatched: 4. Germline CDR1 SGDLS, CDR2 YYNGEE. The CDR3 coding sequence is TGTGCCAGCAGCGCGACAGGGAAATACAATGAGCAGTTCTTC. As protein: CASSATGKYNEQFF.

This sequence joins TRBV9 and TRBJ2-5; possible D gene TRBD1, 5 bases. Germline V gene data show CDR1 as SGDLS and CDR2 as YYNGEE. The CDR3 loop spans 13 amino acids. V was clipped by 0 bases and J by 4 bases, with 7 bases between them. DNA of the CDR3: TGTGCCAGCAGCGTAGCAGGGTCAGAGACCCAGTACTTC. Translating it yields CASSVAGSETQYF.

This clone appeared once. The same CDR3 can be traced to other DNA sequences in this sample. CDR3 nucleotides: TGCGCCAGCAGCAAGAGGACGTCCGGGATGAACACTGAAGCTTTCTTT. It specifies CASSKRTSGMNTEAFF. The chain is built from TRBV5-1 and TRBJ1-1; D not certain. Looked up from germline, CDR1 is SGHRS and CDR2 is YFSETQ. The CDR3 contains 16 residues. V lost 4 bases to trimming and J lost 0 bases, with 16 bases between them.

This clone was picked up one time. The chain links TRBV7-9 to TRBJ2-3; 9 bases match TRBD1. Germline CDR1 reads SEHNR; CDR2 reads FQNEAQ (reference sequence). This CDR3 is built from 15 residues. V lost 5 bases and J lost 3; bases outside the gene matches: 6. In DNA form, the CDR3 reads TGTGCCAGCAGCCCTGACAGGGGGAGGACAGATACGCAGTATTTT. It codes for CASSPDRGRTDTQYF.

The chain couples TRBV19 to TRBJ2-2; 7 bases match TRBD1. The germline gives CDR1 LNHDA, CDR2 SQIVND (reference sequence). The CDR3 sequence is 13 residues long. V trimming: 6 bases; J trimming: 4 bases; junction bases outside the gene matches: 2. CDR3 sequence reads: CASRRQGTGELFF. DNA of the CDR3: TGTGCCAGTAGAAGACAGGGCACCGGGGAGCTGTTTTTT. Combining the CDR3 with reference TRBV19 and TRBJ2-2 gives the whole variable domain DGGITQSPKYLFRKEGQNVTLSCEQNLNHDAMYWYRQDPGQGLRLIYYSQIVNDFQKGDIAEGYSVSREKKESFPLTVTSAQKNPTAFYLCASRRQGTGELFFGEGSRLTVL.

The chain combines TRBV29-1 with TRBJ1-2; 7 bases match TRBD1. Trimming at V came to 4 bases and at J to 3 bases, leaving 2 bases not matched to a gene. CDR1 is SQVTM, CDR2 ANQGSEA, per germline. The CDR3 contains 12 residues. The CDR3 here is CSVGGQDYGYTF. The CDR3 nucleotides read TGCAGCGTTGGCGGACAGGACTATGGCTACACCTTC.

This clone occurred a few times. The chain recombines TRBV11-2 with TRBJ2-1; D call uncertain. Trimming cost V 6 bases and J 0 bases, with 18 bases left between them. The CDR3 extends over 17 amino acids. Germline loops: CDR1 SGHAT, CDR2 FQNNGV. The CDR3 bases are TGTGCCAGCAGTTTTATGCCAGCGCAGAGCTCCTACAATGAGCAGTTCTTC. It yields the protein CASSFMPAQSSYNEQFF.